Included here is one TCR beta chain sequence, with context. Its cognate antigen is unknown. Time point described: sample taken at primary tumor resection. Frozen PBMC, nontumor lung or tumor provided whole RNA, which was sequenced unsorted. MiXCR was run by TCRdb on the 5' RACE reads, yielding one entry per CDR3 protein. This table holds under 100,000 distinct CDR3 sequences, around 10% found once. V lost 0 bases and J lost 1, with 6 bases in between. CDR1 is LGHNA, CDR2 YSLEER, per germline. The CDR3 has 14 residues. This specimen comes from a study of spatial heterogeneity in lung cancer. Study summary: Averaged across combinations, each unique TCR and UMI pairing appeared more than ten times in raw reads, which were uncorrected.

Study-level findings and limits: In blood, ubiquitous expanded tumor TCRs appeared more at resection than follow-up.

The rearrangement links TRBV4-3 to TRBJ1-1, with unresolved D. This clonotype originated in a male donor with early-stage non-small cell lung cancer. The specimen was PBMCs, collected at surgery. CDR3 protein: CASSQETANTEAFF. The CDR3 DNA sequence: TGCGCCAGCAGCCAAGAAACGGCGAACACTGAAGCTTTCTTT.